The next 11 T cell receptor beta chains were all read from a single sample in a study of T cell repertoires in cytomegalovirus infection. Their specific antigens are unknown. TCRdb called the reads again in MiXCR, with one record for every CDR3 protein. The table shows 700,000 to 900,000 distinct CDR3 sequences, with under 35% occurring only once. The sample consisted of cultured CD8+ T cells from PBMCs, taken from culture after CMV antigen stimulation. The source is a human donor in good health (CMV status not recorded). Some clones in this sample may be carry-over from other donors' samples.

The chain has TRBV9 and TRBJ1-2, with a possible D match to TRBD1 (5 bases). The V end lost 4 bases, the J end lost 4 bases, and 17 bases lay between the germline ends. Germline V gene data show CDR1 as SGDLS and CDR2 as YYNGEE. The CDR3 sequence is 15 residues long. DNA of the CDR3: TGTGCCAGCAGCAACACTCGGGGACGGCTCTATGGCTACACCTTC. Translated: CASSNTRGRLYGYTF.

This chain uses TRBV12-3 or TRBV12-4 with TRBJ2-1; D is perhaps TRBD2 (5 bases). V was cut by 3 bases and J by 5 bases, with 11 bases left in between. This CDR3 is built from 14 residues. CDR3 sequence: CASSFGSGDNEQFF. The CDR3 nucleotides read TGTGCCAGCAGTTTCGGGTCCGGGGACAATGAGCAGTTCTTC.

The rearrangement joins TRBV7-9 to TRBJ1-6; D unclear. The CDR3 is 16 amino acids. V dropped 5 bases and J dropped 6 bases, with 17 bases sitting between them. The germline V gene has CDR1 SEHNR and CDR2 FQNEAQ (reference sequence). CDR3 loop: CASSPPGPISNSPLHF. CDR3 nucleotide sequence: TGTGCCAGCAGCCCCCCCGGACCTATAAGTAATTCACCCCTCCACTTT. Full variable domain (rest looked up from reference TRBV7-9 and TRBJ1-6): DTGVSQNPRHKITKRGQNVTFRCDPISEHNRLYWYRQTLGQGPEFLTYFQNEAQLEKSRLLSDRFSAERPKGSFSTLEIQRTEQGDSAMYLCASSPPGPISNSPLHFGNGTRLTVT.

This clonotype has more than one count but fewer than ten. The chain joins TRBV28 to TRBJ2-7; D is unclear. The CDR3 runs to 14 residues. V dropped 7 bases and J dropped 0 bases, with 13 bases sitting between them. Germline V gene lookup returns CDR1 MDHEN and CDR2 SYDVKM. DNA of the CDR3: TGTGCCAGCACTTGGTCCCTTTACTCCTACGAGCAGTACGTC. It translates to CASTWSLYSYEQYV.

This chain connects TRBV27 to TRBJ1-1, with unresolved D. Germline lookup yields CDR1 MNHEY and CDR2 SMNVEV (reference sequence). With 1 base removed from V and 6 bases from J, the gap between germline ends came to 9 bases. The CDR3 is made up of 13 amino acids. The DNA of the CDR3 is TGTGCCAGCAGTTTATACCGAACCTCTGAAGCTTTCTTT. Translation: CASSLYRTSEAFF.

The CDR3 loop reads CASKPTGRGRGYTF. Here the CDR3 DNA reads TGTGCCAGCAAGCCTACAGGAAGGGGTCGGGGCTACACCTTC. This chain links TRBV27 with TRBJ1-2; D is possibly TRBD1 (5 bases). Between the trimmed V and J ends, which lost 7 bases and 8 bases, there was a span of 20 bases. This CDR3 region has 14 residues. In germline, CDR1 is MNHEY, CDR2 SMNVEV (reference sequence).

This chain links TRBV20-1 with TRBJ2-4, with a possible D match to TRBD1 (6 bases). With 3 bases removed from V and 5 bases from J, the gap between germline ends came to 11 bases. Germline V gene lookup returns CDR1 DFQATT and CDR2 SNEGSKA (reference sequence). There are 13 residues in the CDR3. This CDR3 is CSARLQGQNIQYF. In DNA form, the CDR3 reads TGCAGTGCTAGGCTGCAGGGGCAAAACATTCAGTACTTC.

The chain employs TRBV19 and TRBJ1-6; 7 bases align to TRBD1. CDR3 length: 15 amino acids. The germline gives CDR1 LNHDA, CDR2 SQIVND (reference sequence). With V trimmed by 5 bases and J by 7 bases, 8 bases remained unmatched. CDR3 in amino acids: CASSLTGQLNSPLHF. CDR3 bases: TGTGCCAGTAGTCTGACGGGACAGCTAAATTCACCCCTCCACTTT.

This chain joins TRBV3-1 and TRBJ1-1; D gene unclear. Trimming left V 4 bases short and J 0 bases short, with 18 bases between. This CDR3 has 17 residues. The germline CDR1 and CDR2 sequences are LGHDT and YNNKEL (reference sequence). CDR3 sequence reads: CASSLGETSHMNTEAFF. CDR3 DNA sequence: TGTGCCAGCAGCCTCGGGGAAACCAGTCATATGAACACTGAAGCTTTCTTT.

This clonotype was counted only a few times. This chain links TRBV7-9 with TRBJ1-5, with a tentative D call TRBD1 (6 bases). The germline V gene has CDR1 SEHNR and CDR2 FQNEAQ (reference sequence). V gave up 0 bases and J gave up 3 bases, with 12 bases separating them. The length of the CDR3 is 16 residues. The DNA of the CDR3 is TGTGCCAGCAGCTTAGCGGCCGGGGGCATCAATCAGCCCCAGCATTTT. Its protein product is CASSLAAGGINQPQHF.

This chain connects TRBV4-1 to TRBJ1-6, with a tentative D call TRBD1 (6 bases). Trimming removed 2 bases from V and 6 bases from J, with 11 bases in between. The CDR3 sequence is 15 residues long. CDR1 is MGHRA and CDR2 is YSYEKL in the germline V gene. This CDR3 reads CASSQYRDPNSPLHF. The CDR3 region has the DNA TGCGCCAGCAGCCAATACAGGGACCCTAATTCACCCCTCCACTTT.